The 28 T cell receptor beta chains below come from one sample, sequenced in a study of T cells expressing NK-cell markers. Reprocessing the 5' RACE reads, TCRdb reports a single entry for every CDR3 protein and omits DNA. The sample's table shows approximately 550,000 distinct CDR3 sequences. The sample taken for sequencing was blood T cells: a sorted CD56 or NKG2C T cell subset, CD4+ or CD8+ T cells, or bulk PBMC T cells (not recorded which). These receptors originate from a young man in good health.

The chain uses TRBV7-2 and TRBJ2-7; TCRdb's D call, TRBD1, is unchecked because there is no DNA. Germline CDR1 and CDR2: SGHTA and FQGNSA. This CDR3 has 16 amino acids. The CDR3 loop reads CASSLAGTGGYYEQYF.

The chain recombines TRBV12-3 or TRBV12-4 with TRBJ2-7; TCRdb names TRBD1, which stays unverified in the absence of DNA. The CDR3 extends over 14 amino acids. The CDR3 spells CASSRGQGSLKQYF.

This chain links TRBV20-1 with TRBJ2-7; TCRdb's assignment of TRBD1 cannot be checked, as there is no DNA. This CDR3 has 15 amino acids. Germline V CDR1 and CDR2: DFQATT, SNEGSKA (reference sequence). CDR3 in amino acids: CSAGPRGQGGYEQYF.

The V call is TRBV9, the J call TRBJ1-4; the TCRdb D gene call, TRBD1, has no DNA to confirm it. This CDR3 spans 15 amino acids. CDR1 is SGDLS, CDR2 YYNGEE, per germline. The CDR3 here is CASSVGSRDDEKLFF. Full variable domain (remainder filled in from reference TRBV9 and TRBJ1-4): DSGVTQTPKHLITATGQRVTLRCSPRSGDLSVYWYQQSLDQGLQFLIQYYNGEERAKGNILERFSAQQFPDLHSELNLSSLELGDSALYFCASSVGSRDDEKLFFGSGTQLSVL.

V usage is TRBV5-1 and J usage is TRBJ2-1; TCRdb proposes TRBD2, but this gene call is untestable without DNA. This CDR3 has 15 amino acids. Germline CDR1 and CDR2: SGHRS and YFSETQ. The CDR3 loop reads CASSLAGGVYNEQFF.

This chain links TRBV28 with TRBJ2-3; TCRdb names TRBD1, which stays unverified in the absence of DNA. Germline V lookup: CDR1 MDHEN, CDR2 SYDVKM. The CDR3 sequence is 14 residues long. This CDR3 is CAIGGLASTDTQYF.

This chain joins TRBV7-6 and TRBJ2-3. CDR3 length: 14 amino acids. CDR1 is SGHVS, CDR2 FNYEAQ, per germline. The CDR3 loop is CASSSVAITDTQYF.

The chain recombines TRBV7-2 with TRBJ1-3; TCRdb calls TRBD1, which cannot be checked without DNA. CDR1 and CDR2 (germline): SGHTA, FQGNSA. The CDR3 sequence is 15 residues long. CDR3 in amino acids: CASSPRQGTGNTIYF.

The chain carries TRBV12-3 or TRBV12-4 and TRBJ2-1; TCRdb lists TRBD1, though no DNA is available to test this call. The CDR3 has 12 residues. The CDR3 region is CASTPVWDEQFF.

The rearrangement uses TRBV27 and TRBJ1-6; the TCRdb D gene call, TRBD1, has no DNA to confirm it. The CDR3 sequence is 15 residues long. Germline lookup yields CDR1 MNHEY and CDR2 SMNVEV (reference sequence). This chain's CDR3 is CASNTGGMGNSPLHF.

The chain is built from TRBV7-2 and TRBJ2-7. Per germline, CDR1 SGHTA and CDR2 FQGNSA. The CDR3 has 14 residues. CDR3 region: CASSLSLDSYEQYF.

CDR3: CASSLLTVSGRAYNEQFF. The chain is built from TRBV5-1 and TRBJ2-1; the TCRdb call, TRBD2, lacks DNA for checking. Per the germline V gene, CDR1 is SGHRS and CDR2 is YFSETQ. There are 18 residues in the CDR3.

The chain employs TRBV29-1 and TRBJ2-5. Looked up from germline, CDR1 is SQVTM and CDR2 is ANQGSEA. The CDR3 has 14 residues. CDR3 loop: CSVHILEEWETQYF. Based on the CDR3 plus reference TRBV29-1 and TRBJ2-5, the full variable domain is SAVISQKPSRDICQRGTSLTIQCQVDSQVTMMFWYRQQPGQSLTLIATANQGSEATYESGFVIDKFPISRPNLTFSTLTVSNMSPEDSSIYLCSVHILEEWETQYFGPGTRLLVL.

CDR3 protein: CASSQEVTSGRTGELFF. The V and J genes are TRBV3-1 and TRBJ2-2; TCRdb proposes TRBD2, but this gene call is untestable without DNA. The CDR3 loop spans 17 amino acids. Germline CDR1 is LGHDT and CDR2 is YNNKEL (reference sequence).

CDR3 residues: CASSSRAGGMRAKNIQYF. This chain connects TRBV2 to TRBJ2-4; the D call of TRBD1 rests on TCRdb alone, since no DNA is present to check it. CDR1 and CDR2 from the germline V gene are SNHLY and FYNNEI. This CDR3 is built from 18 residues.

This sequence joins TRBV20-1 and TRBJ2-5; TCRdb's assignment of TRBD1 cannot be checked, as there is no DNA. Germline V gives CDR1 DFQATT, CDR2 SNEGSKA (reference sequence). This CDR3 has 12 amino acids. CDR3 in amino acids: CSARQGAKAQYF.

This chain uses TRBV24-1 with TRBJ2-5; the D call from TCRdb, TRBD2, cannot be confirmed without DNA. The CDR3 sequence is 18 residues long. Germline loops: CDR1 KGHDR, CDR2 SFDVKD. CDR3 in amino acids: CATSDRTSGRGSQETQYF.

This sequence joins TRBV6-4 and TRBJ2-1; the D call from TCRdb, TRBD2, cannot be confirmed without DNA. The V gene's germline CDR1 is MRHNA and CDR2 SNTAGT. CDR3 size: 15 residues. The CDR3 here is CASSEGTTRRNEQFF.

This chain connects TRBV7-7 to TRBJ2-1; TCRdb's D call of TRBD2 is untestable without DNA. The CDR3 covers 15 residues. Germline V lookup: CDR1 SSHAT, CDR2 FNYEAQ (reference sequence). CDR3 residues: CASSPGLAGEGEQFF.

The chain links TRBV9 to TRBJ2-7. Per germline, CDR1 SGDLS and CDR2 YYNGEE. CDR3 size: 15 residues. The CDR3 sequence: CASSEGTYDSYEQYF.

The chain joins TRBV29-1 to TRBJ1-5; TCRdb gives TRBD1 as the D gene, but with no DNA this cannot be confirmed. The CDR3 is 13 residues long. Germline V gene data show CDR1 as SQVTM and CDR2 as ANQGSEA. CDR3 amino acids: CSVIDRADQPQHF.

The CDR3 is CASSQDIWLVATNEKLFF. The genes are TRBV4-2 and TRBJ1-4. The CDR3 consists of 18 residues. Germline CDR1 reads LGHNA; CDR2 reads YNFKEQ.

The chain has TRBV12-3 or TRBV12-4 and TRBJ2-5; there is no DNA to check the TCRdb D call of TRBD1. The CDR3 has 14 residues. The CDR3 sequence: CASSLIQGLETQYF.

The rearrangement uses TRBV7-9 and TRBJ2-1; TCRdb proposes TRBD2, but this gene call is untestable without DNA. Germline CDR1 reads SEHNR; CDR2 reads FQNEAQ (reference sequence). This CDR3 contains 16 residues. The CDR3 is CASSLGAGGPINEQFF.

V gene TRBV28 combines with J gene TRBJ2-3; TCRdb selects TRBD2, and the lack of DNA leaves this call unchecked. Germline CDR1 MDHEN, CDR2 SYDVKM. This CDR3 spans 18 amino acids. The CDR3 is CASSPLRRGPQRPDTQYF. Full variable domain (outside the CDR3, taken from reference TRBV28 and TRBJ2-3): DVKVTQSSRYLVKRTGEKVFLECVQDMDHENMFWYRQDPGLGLRLIYFSYDVKMKEKGDIPEGYSVSREKKERFSLILESASTNQTSMYLCASSPLRRGPQRPDTQYFGPGTRLTVL.

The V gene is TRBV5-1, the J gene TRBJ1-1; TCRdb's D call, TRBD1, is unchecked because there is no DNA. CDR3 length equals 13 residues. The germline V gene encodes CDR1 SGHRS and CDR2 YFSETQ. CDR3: CASSRGQGAEAFF.

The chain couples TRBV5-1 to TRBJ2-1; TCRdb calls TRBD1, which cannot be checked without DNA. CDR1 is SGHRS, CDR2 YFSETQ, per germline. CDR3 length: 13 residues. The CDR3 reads CASSLEPAGGLFF.

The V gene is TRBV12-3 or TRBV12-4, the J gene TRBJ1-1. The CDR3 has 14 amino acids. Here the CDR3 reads CASSFTRYSAEAFF.